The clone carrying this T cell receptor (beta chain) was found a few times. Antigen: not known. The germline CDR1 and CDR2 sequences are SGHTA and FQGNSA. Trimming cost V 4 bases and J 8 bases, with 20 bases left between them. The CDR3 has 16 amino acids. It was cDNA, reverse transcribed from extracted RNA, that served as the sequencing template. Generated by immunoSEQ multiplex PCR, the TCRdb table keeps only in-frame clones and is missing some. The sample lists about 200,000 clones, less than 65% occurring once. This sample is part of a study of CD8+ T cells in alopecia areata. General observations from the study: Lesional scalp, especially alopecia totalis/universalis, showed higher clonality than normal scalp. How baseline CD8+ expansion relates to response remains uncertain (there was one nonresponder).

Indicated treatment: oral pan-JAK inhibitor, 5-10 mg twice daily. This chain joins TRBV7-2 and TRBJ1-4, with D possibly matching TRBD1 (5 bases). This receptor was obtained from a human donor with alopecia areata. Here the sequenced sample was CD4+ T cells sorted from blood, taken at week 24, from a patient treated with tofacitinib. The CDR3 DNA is TGTGCCAGCAGCTCACCCGGGTCGGGGCGAATGGAAAAACTGTTTTTT. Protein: CASSSPGSGRMEKLFF.